This T cell receptor (beta chain) was identified during a study of cytomegalovirus exposure and HLA in healthy donors. Study-wide findings and caveats: Segments of the TCR beta V type were, in most cases, productive about 87% or about 30% of the time in an earlier analysis. The authors excluded some V segments, including TRBV6-2 and TRBV6-3, as indistinguishable. Generally TCR sequences proved uncommon, though certain public TCRs appeared in numerous donors. Common viral pathogens seemed to be connected with several of the most significant clusters, according to a later analysis.

There are a few counts of this clone. Its antigen is unidentified. Use of 60 Vbeta and 13 Jbeta primers characterized the PCR. Data came from immunoSEQ multiplex PCR; TCRdb stores just in-frame clones and leaves some out. The table lists about 160,000 clones, approximately 80% of them singletons. Trimming shortened V by 2 bases and J by 10 bases, and 14 bases separated the two germline ends. Germline V CDR1 and CDR2: ENHRY, SYGVKD. The CDR3 contains 13 residues. The sequenced sample consisted of PBMCs. The chain carries TRBV10-3 and TRBJ2-5; no definite D call. The clonotype comes from a woman aged 18-29 years in good health and CMV-seronegative. DNA of the CDR3: TGTGCCATCAGTGAGATGCTGGAGTCTGGCCAGTACTTC. Encoded protein: CAISEMLESGQYF.